This T cell receptor beta chain was documented in a study of T-cell reconstitution after alpha-beta-depleted transplantation in children. V dropped 2 bases and J dropped 10 bases, with 6 bases sitting between them. The CDR3 contains 10 residues. Germline V gene lookup returns CDR1 DFQATT and CDR2 SNEGSKA (reference sequence). Unique molecular identifiers were incorporated when the TCRbeta library was constructed. MiXCR, applied by TCRdb to the PCR reads, yields one record per CDR3 protein. This table holds 550,000 to 800,000 distinct CDR3 sequences, under 15% found once. The table lists this clonotype with many counts. The antigen remains unidentified. Findings and caveats of the study: Reportedly, roughly two months post-transplant, alpha-beta T cells arose from several hundred expanded graft clones. Counts and diversity of T cells one year after transplant came mostly from newly produced T cells. Certain patients had high TCRbeta diversity at day 60, and it came from recipient T cells and thymic progenitors that survived.

The clonotype comes from a girl aged 2 to 9 with congenital amegakaryocytic thrombocytopenia, due to receive a stem cell transplant. The V gene is TRBV20-1, the J gene TRBJ2-1; no clear D gene. The sample in question was PBMCs, obtained before TCRalphabeta/CD19-depleted stem cell transplant. CDR3 region: CSARTNEQFF. The CDR3 bases are TGCAGTGCTAGAACGAACGAGCAGTTCTTC.